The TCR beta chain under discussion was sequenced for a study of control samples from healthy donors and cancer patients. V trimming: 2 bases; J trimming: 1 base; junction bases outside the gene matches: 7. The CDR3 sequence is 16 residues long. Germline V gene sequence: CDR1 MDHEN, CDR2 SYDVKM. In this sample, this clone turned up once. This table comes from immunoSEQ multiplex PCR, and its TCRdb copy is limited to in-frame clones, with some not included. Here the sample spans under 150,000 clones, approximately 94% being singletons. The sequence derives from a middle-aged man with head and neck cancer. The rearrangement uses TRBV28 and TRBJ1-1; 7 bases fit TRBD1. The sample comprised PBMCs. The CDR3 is CASSLGGTVSNTEAFF. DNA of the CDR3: TGTGCCAGCAGTTTAGGGGGGACAGTCTCGAACACTGAAGCTTTCTTT.